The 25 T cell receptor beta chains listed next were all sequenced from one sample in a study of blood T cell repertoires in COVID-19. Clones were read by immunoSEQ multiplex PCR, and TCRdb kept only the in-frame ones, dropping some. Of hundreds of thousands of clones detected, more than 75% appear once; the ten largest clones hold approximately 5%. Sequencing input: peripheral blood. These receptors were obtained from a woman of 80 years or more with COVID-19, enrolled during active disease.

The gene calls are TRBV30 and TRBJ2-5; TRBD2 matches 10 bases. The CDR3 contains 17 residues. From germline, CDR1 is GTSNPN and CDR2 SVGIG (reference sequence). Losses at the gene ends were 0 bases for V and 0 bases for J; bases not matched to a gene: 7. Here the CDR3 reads CAWSVLAGGPYQETQYF. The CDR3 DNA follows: TGTGCCTGGAGTGTTTTAGCGGGGGGACCGTACCAAGAGACCCAGTACTTC.

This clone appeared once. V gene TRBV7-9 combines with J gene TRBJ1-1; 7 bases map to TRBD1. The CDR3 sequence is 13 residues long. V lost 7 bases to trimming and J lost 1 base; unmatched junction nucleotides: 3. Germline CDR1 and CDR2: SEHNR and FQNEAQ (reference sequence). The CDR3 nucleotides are TGTGCCAGCATCAGGACAGGGAACACTGAAGCTTTCTTT. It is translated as CASIRTGNTEAFF.

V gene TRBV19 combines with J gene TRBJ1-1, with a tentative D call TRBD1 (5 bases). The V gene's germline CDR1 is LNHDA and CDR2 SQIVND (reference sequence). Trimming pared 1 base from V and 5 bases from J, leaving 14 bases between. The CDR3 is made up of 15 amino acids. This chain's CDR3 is CASSIVGRDRTEAFF. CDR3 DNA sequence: TGTGCCAGTAGTATAGTCGGCAGGGATCGAACTGAAGCTTTCTTT.

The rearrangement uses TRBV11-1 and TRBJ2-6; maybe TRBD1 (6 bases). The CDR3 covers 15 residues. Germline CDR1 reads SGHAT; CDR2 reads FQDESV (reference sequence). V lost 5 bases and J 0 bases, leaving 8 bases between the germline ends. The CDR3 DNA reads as TGTGCCAGCAGCCAAGGGGGCTCTGGGGCCAACGTCCTGACTTTC. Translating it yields CASSQGGSGANVLTF.

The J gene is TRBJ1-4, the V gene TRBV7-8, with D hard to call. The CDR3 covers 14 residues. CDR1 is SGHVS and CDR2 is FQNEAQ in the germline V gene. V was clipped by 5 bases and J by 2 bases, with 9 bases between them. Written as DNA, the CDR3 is TGTGCCAGCAGCCGGGCCGGGACTAATGAAAAACTGTTTTTT. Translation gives CASSRAGTNEKLFF.

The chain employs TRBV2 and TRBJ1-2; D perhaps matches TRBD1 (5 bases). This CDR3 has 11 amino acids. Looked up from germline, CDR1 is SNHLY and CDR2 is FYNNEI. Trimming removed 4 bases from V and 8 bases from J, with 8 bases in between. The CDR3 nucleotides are TGTGCCAGCAGTGTACAGGCAGGCTACACCTTC. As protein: CASSVQAGYTF.

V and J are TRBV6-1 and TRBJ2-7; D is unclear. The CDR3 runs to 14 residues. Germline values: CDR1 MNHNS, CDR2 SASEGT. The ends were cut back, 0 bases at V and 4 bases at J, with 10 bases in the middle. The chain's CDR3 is CASSEAQVGYEQYF. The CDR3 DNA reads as TGTGCCAGCAGTGAAGCCCAGGTTGGGTACGAGCAGTACTTC.

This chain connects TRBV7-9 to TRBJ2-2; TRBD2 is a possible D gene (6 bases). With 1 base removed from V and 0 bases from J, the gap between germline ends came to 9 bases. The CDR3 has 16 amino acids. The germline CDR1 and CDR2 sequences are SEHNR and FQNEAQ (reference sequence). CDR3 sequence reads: CASSLGAGPNTGELFF. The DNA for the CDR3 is TGTGCCAGCAGCTTAGGGGCGGGACCGAACACCGGGGAGCTGTTTTTT.

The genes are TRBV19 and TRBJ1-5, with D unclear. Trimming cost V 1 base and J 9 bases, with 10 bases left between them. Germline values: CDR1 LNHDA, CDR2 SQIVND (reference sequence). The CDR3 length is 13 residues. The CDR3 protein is CASSIAPNRPQHF. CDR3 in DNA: TGTGCCAGTAGTATAGCCCCTAACCGGCCCCAGCATTTT.

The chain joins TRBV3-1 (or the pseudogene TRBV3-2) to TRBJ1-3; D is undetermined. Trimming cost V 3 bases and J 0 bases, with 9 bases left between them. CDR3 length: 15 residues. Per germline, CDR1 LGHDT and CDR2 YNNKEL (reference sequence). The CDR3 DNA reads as TGTGCCAGCAGCCAGCGGGGAGGCTCTGGAAACACCATATATTTT. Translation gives CASSQRGGSGNTIYF.

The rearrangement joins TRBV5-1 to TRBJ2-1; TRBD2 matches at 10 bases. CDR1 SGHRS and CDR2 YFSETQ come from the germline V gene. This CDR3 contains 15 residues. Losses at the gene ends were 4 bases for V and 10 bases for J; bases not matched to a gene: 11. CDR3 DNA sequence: TGCGCCAGCAGCCCGGTCGCAGCGGGGGGGCCCGAGCAGTTCTTC. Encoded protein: CASSPVAAGGPEQFF.

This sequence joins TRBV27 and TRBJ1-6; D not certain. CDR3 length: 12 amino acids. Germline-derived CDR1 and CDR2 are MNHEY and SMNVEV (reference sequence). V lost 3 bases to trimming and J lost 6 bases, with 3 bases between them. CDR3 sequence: CASSFSNSPLHF. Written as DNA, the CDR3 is TGTGCCAGCAGTTTTAGTAATTCACCCCTCCACTTT.

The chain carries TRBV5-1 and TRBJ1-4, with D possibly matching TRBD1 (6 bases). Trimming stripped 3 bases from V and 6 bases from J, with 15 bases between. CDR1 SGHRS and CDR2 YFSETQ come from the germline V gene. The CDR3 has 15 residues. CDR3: CASSSSGTPDEKLFF. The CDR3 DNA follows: TGCGCCAGCAGCTCCTCGGGGACACCGGATGAAAAACTGTTTTTT. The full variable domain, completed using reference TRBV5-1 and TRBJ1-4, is KAGVTQTPRYLIKTRGQQVTLSCSPISGHRSVSWYQQTPGQGLQFLFEYFSETQRNKGNFPGRFSGRQFSNSRSEMNVSTLELGDSALYLCASSSSGTPDEKLFFGSGTQLSVL.

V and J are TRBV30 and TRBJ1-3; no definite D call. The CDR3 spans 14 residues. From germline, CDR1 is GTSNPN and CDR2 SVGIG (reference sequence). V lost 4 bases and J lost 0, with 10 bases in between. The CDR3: CAWTEQSSGNTIYF. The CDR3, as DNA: TGTGCCTGGACCGAACAGAGCTCTGGAAACACCATATATTTT. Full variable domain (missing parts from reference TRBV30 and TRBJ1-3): SQTIHQWPATLVQPVGSPLSLECTVEGTSNPNLYWYRQAAGRGLQLLFYSVGIGQISSEVPQNLSASRPQDRQFILSSKKLLLSDSGFYLCAWTEQSSGNTIYFGEGSWLTVV.

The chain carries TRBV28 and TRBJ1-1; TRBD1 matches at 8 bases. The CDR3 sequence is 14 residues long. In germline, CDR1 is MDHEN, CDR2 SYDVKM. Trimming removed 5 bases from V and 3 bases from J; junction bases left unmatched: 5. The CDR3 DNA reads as TGTGCCAGCAGTCCTCCGGGACAGGACACTGAAGCTTTCTTT. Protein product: CASSPPGQDTEAFF.

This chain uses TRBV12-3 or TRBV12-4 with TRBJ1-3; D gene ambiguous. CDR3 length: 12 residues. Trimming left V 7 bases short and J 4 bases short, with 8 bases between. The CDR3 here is CASKTQGNTIYF. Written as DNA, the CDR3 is TGTGCCAGCAAGACACAGGGAAACACCATATATTTT.

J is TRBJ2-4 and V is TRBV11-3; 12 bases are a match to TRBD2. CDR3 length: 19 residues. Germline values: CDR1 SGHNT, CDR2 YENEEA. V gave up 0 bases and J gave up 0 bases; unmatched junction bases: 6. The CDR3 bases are TGTGCCAGCAGCTTAGATTGGACTAGCGGGGCCCTAGCCAAAAACATTCAGTACTTC. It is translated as CASSLDWTSGALAKNIQYF.

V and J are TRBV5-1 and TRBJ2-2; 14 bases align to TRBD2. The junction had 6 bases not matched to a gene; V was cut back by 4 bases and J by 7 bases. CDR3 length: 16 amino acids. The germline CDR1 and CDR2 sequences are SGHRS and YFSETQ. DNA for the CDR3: TGCGCCAGCAGCCCGGGACTAGCGGGGGCTGGCGGGGAGCTGTTTTTT. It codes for CASSPGLAGAGGELFF.

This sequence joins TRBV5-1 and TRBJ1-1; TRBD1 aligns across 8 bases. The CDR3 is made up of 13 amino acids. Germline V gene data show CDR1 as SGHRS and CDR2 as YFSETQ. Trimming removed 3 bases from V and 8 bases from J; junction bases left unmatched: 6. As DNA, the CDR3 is TGCGCCAGCAGCTCGGGCGACAGGGGAGAAGCTTTCTTT. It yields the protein CASSSGDRGEAFF.

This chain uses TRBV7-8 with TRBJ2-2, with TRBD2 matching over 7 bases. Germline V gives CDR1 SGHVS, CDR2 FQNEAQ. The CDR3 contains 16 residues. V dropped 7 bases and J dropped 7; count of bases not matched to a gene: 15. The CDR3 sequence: CASTYPRGGGNGELFF. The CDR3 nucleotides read TGTGCCAGCACGTACCCTCGTGGCGGGGGAAACGGGGAGCTGTTTTTT.

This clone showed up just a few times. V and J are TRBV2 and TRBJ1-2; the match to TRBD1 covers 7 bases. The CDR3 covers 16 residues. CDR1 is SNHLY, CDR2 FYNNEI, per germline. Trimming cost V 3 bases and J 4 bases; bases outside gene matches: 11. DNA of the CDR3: TGTGCCAGCAGTGAGAGGAGACAGGGAAGCTCCTATGGCTACACCTTC. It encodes CASSERRQGSSYGYTF.

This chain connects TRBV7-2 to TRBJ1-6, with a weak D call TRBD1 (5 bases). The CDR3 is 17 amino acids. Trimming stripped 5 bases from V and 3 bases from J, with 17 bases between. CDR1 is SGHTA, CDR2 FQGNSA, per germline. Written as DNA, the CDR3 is TGTGCCAGCAGCAAAGACAGTGAGTTTGGCTATAATTCACCCCTCCACTTT. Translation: CASSKDSEFGYNSPLHF.

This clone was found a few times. The CDR3 sequence: CASSIPGRTNYGYTF. DNA of the CDR3: TGTGCCAGTAGTATTCCGGGGAGGACTAACTATGGCTACACCTTC. J is TRBJ1-2 and V is TRBV19; D uncertain. The ends were cut back, 3 bases at V and 0 bases at J, with 11 bases in the middle. Looked up from germline, CDR1 is LNHDA and CDR2 is SQIVND (reference sequence). The CDR3 length is 15 residues. The whole variable domain, remainder taken from reference TRBV19 and TRBJ1-2, is DGGITQSPKYLFRKEGQNVTLSCEQNLNHDAMYWYRQDPGQGLRLIYYSQIVNDFQKGDIAEGYSVSREKKESFPLTVTSAQKNPTAFYLCASSIPGRTNYGYTFGSGTRLTVV.

The CDR3 coding sequence is TGTGCCATCAGTGGCCTAGCGGTGGCCACAGATACGCAGTATTTT. Translating gives CAISGLAVATDTQYF. V is TRBV10-3 and J is TRBJ2-3; 7 nucleotides match TRBD2. This CDR3 has 15 amino acids. CDR1 is ENHRY and CDR2 is SYGVKD in the germline V gene. V was clipped by 4 bases and J by 2 bases; unmatched bases: 6.

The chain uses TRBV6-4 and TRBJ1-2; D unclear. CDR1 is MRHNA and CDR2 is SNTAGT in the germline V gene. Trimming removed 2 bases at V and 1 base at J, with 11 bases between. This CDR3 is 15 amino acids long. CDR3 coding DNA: TGTGCCAGCAGTGACGGTGCACTCGGTAACTATGGCTACACCTTC. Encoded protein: CASSDGALGNYGYTF.